Presented here are 24 T cell receptor beta chains from one specimen sequenced in a study of T cell responses to AZD1222 COVID-19 vaccine. Measured with immunoSEQ multiplex PCR; TCRdb has only the in-frame clones, and not every one. Counted here are 95,000 to 150,000 clones, roughly nine tenths occurring once; the ten biggest clones make up over 1.5%. This material consisted of peripheral blood, taken on day 0 of AZD1222 vaccination. Receptor source: an adult in good health.

The CDR3 DNA reads TGTGCCAGCAGCGCCGCCGCGGACAGGGGACTCTACGAGCAGTACGTC. Its protein product is CASSAAADRGLYEQYV. The chain employs TRBV9 and TRBJ2-7; the match to TRBD1 covers 9 bases. Trimming at V came to 3 bases and at J to 3 bases, leaving 10 bases not matched to a gene. This CDR3 region has 16 residues. Germline V CDR1 and CDR2: SGDLS, YYNGEE.

DNA for the CDR3: TGCGCCAGCAGTGATGGTCTAGGGGGATCCGAGCAGTACGTC. Translated, it gives CASSDGLGGSEQYV. The gene calls are TRBV10-1 and TRBJ2-7; weak D call: TRBD1 (6 bases). V was trimmed by 3 bases and J by 6 bases, leaving 15 bases between them. Germline V CDR1 and CDR2: WNHNN, SYGVQD (reference sequence). The CDR3 loop spans 14 amino acids.

This chain connects TRBV19 to TRBJ1-5, with 7 bases fitting TRBD1. This CDR3 comprises 13 residues. J lost 5 bases, V lost 4 bases, and 2 bases had no gene match. Germline V CDR1 and CDR2: LNHDA, SQIVND (reference sequence). CDR3: CASSRDSDQPQHF. For the CDR3, the DNA is TGTGCCAGTAGTAGGGACAGTGATCAGCCCCAGCATTTT.

This clone showed up just once. The chain recombines TRBV4-2 with TRBJ1-3; D possibly corresponds to TRBD1 (6 bases). Between the trimmed V and J ends, which lost 0 bases and 6 bases, there was a span of 12 bases. Germline V gene data show CDR1 as LGHNA and CDR2 as YNFKEQ. CDR3 length: 15 amino acids. The CDR3 DNA follows: TGTGCCAGCAGCCAAGAGGGGGGCGGGGTAAACACCATATATTTT. Encoded protein: CASSQEGGGVNTIYF.

The rearrangement links TRBV6-6 to TRBJ1-2; D ambiguous. The ends were cut back, 5 bases at V and 3 bases at J, with 4 bases in the middle. Germline loops: CDR1 MNHNY, CDR2 SVGAGI (reference sequence). The CDR3 extends over 11 amino acids. The CDR3 bases are TGTGCCAGCAGTGCAGACTATGGCTACACCTTC. This translates into CASSADYGYTF.

The chain employs TRBV19 and TRBJ1-4, with D perhaps matching TRBD1 (6 bases). Germline V gene data show CDR1 as LNHDA and CDR2 as SQIVND (reference sequence). The CDR3 covers 15 residues. V dropped 3 bases and J dropped 8 bases, with 16 bases sitting between them. The CDR3 DNA sequence: TGTGCCAGTAGTATCTTAGGGGGGTCAACAGAAAAACTGTTTTTT. Residues: CASSILGGSTEKLFF.

This clone was picked up one time. The chain employs TRBV25-1 and TRBJ2-3; 8 nucleotides match TRBD1. CDR3 length: 14 amino acids. The V segment lost 4 bases and the J segment 1 base; nucleotides outside the gene matches: 1. CDR1 and CDR2 (germline): MGHDK, SYGVNS. As DNA, the CDR3 is TGTGCCAGCAGTGTGACAGGGGGCACAGATACGCAGTATTTT. Translated, it gives CASSVTGGTDTQYF.

The chain carries TRBV7-9 and TRBJ2-2; 10 nucleotides align to TRBD1. V shed 5 bases and J 6 bases; nucleotides not matched to a gene: 6. The CDR3 contains 15 residues. Germline V gene sequence: CDR1 SEHNR, CDR2 FQNEAQ (reference sequence). The CDR3 here is CASSPDGTGAGELFF. The DNA of the CDR3 is TGTGCCAGCAGCCCCGACGGGACAGGGGCCGGGGAGCTGTTTTTT.

This chain joins TRBV7-9 and TRBJ1-2, with a tentative D call TRBD1 (6 bases). This CDR3 region has 15 residues. Germline V lookup: CDR1 SEHNR, CDR2 FQNEAQ (reference sequence). V lost 4 bases and J 2 bases, leaving 14 bases between the germline ends. This chain's CDR3 is CASSSDRRGNYGYTF. CDR3 sequence (DNA): TGTGCCAGCAGCTCAGACAGGAGGGGGAACTATGGCTACACCTTC.

This chain joins TRBV9 and TRBJ1-4, with 7 bases that match TRBD1. With V trimmed by 5 bases and J by 7 bases, 8 bases remained unmatched. The CDR3 has 14 residues. Germline loops: CDR1 SGDLS, CDR2 YYNGEE. This CDR3 is CASSKGGAGEKLFF. CDR3 DNA: TGTGCCAGCAGTAAAGGGGGCGCGGGTGAAAAACTGTTTTTT.

The rearrangement joins TRBV24-1 to TRBJ2-3, with 9 bases fitting TRBD1. V dropped 4 bases and J dropped 2; count of bases not matched to a gene: 6. The CDR3 runs to 16 residues. Per germline, CDR1 KGHDR and CDR2 SFDVKD. The CDR3 loop reads CATSDPGQGPTDTQYF. CDR3 in DNA: TGTGCCACCAGTGACCCAGGACAGGGGCCCACAGATACGCAGTATTTT.

The gene calls are TRBV6-5 and TRBJ2-7; D gene uncertain. With 2 bases removed from V and 7 bases from J, the gap between germline ends came to 6 bases. There are 11 residues in the CDR3. From germline, CDR1 is MNHEY and CDR2 SVGAGI. In DNA, the CDR3 is TGTGCCAGCAGTTACGAGACGGAGCAGTACTTC. Protein: CASSYETEQYF.

This clone has just one count. This chain joins TRBV2 and TRBJ1-1; TRBD1 is a possible D gene (5 bases). The CDR3 runs 14 residues. Germline CDR1 reads SNHLY; CDR2 reads FYNNEI. V was clipped by 6 bases and J by 6 bases, with 17 bases between them. CDR3 nucleotides: TGTGCCAGCAGGGGATCCCCCGGGGGGGCTGAAGCTTTCTTT. Its translation is CASRGSPGGAEAFF.

CDR3 region: CASSPEGSGRYGYTF. CDR3 coding DNA: TGTGCCAGCAGCCCAGAGGGCTCAGGGCGCTATGGCTACACCTTC. The rearrangement links TRBV5-6 to TRBJ1-2; a weak D match, TRBD1 (5 bases). This CDR3 region has 15 residues. Germline CDR1 reads SGHDT; CDR2 reads YYEEEE. Trimming removed 4 bases from V and 4 bases from J, with 17 bases in between.

The chain has TRBV21-1 and TRBJ2-5. TRBV21-1 is labeled a pseudogene. The CDR3 is 18 amino acids. CDR3 DNA sequence: TGTGCCAGCAGCCAAAAACCAGAAATTACCCGAAATGGGGAGACCCAGTACTTC. Translated: CASSQKPEITRNGETQYF.

The chain uses TRBV6-5 and TRBJ2-3; the match to TRBD1 covers 10 bases. The CDR3 contains 15 residues. The V gene's germline CDR1 is MNHEY and CDR2 SVGAGI. V lost 4 bases and J lost 4; bases outside the gene matches: 5. CDR3 nucleotide sequence: TGTGCCAGCAGTTCCCGGGACAGGGGACCAGATACGCAGTATTTT. Translated: CASSSRDRGPDTQYF.

CDR3 bases: TGTGCCACCAGCAGAAACCCGGTGGGGACTGAAGCTTTCTTT. Its protein product is CATSRNPVGTEAFF. The rearrangement links TRBV15 to TRBJ1-1; D unclear. V lost 2 bases and J 5 bases, leaving 12 bases between the germline ends. Germline V gene sequence: CDR1 LNHNV, CDR2 YYDKDF (reference sequence). The CDR3 runs 14 residues.

The genes are TRBV5-1 and TRBJ1-3; unclear D gene. The germline gives CDR1 SGHRS, CDR2 YFSETQ. This CDR3 comprises 14 residues. The V gene lost 0 bases and the J gene lost 1 base, with 5 bases spanning the gap. The CDR3 DNA is TGCGCCAGCAGCTTGGAAGGGTCTGGAAACACCATATATTTT. Encoded protein: CASSLEGSGNTIYF.

The rearrangement links TRBV14 to TRBJ1-1; D possibly corresponds to TRBD1 (6 bases). Germline values: CDR1 SGHDN, CDR2 FVKESK. The CDR3 has 14 residues. Trimming took off 2 bases at V and 5 bases at J, with 12 bases between the two ends. The CDR3 DNA reads as TGTGCCAGCAGCCAACAGGGGTGGAGTACTGAAGCTTTCTTT. Translating gives CASSQQGWSTEAFF.

The chain combines TRBV18 with TRBJ2-3; the D gene is possibly TRBD2 (5 bases). The CDR3 has 15 residues. CDR1 is KGHSH, CDR2 LQKENI, per germline. With 2 bases removed from V and 3 bases from J, the gap between germline ends came to 12 bases. In DNA, the CDR3 is TGTGCCAGCTCACCAAGAGGGCGCGGGACAGATACGCAGTATTTT. It yields the protein CASSPRGRGTDTQYF.

This clone was recorded a few times. CDR3 in amino acids: CASSYSPPAGIYNEQFF. The CDR3 nucleotides are TGTGCCAGCAGTTACAGCCCCCCGGCGGGGATCTACAATGAGCAGTTCTTC. The V call is TRBV6-2 or TRBV6-3, the J call TRBJ2-1, with a weak D call TRBD2 (6 bases). Germline CDR1 and CDR2: MNHEY and SVGEGT. The CDR3 consists of 17 residues. The V and J ends lost 2 bases and 3 bases respectively, with 17 bases between them.

This clone was seen once. The chain joins TRBV19 to TRBJ2-1; D is unclear. The CDR3 totals 15 residues. Per the germline V gene, CDR1 is LNHDA and CDR2 is SQIVND (reference sequence). Trimming shortened V by 3 bases and J by 5 bases, and 14 bases separated the two germline ends. The CDR3 region has the DNA TGTGCCAGTAGTATGGGCCAGAACTATCACAATGAGCAGTTCTTC. It yields the protein CASSMGQNYHNEQFF.

The rearrangement uses TRBV29-1 and TRBJ1-1; D is possibly TRBD1 (5 bases). From germline, CDR1 is SQVTM and CDR2 ANQGSEA. The CDR3 runs 14 residues. CDR3 in amino acids: CASFATTANTEAFF. Written as DNA, the CDR3 is TGCGCCAGCTTCGCCACGACAGCGAACACTGAAGCTTTCTTT.

The rearrangement uses TRBV11-2 and TRBJ2-2; D unresolved. Trimming left V 8 bases short and J 0 bases short, with 13 bases between. This CDR3 is built from 15 residues. Germline V CDR1 and CDR2: SGHAT, FQNNGV. CDR3 coding DNA: TGTGCCAGCGCCCAAAGAGAGGCGAACACCGGGGAGCTGTTTTTT. Its translation: CASAQREANTGELFF.